The 12 T cell receptor beta chains below all came from one sample that was sequenced in a study of identical twins. TCRdb passed the 5' RACE reads through MiXCR, listing each CDR3 protein once. The table has more than 1.5 million distinct CDR3 sequences, around a third seen once. The material sequenced was cord blood. These receptor sequences come from a newborn girl in good health.

This clonotype was counted ten times or more. The V gene is TRBV6-6, the J gene TRBJ2-3; D possibly corresponds to TRBD1 (5 bases). The CDR3 is 15 residues long. The germline CDR1 and CDR2 sequences are MNHNY and SVGAGI (reference sequence). V was clipped by 2 bases and J by 1 base, with 10 bases between them. The CDR3 reads CASSYGGRGTDTQYF. CDR3 nucleotides: TGTGCCAGCAGTTACGGCGGCAGGGGCACAGATACGCAGTATTTT.

V usage is TRBV4-2 and J usage is TRBJ1-1, with D possibly matching TRBD1 (5 bases). Looked up from germline, CDR1 is LGHNA and CDR2 is YNFKEQ. The CDR3 consists of 15 residues. Trimming cost V 3 bases and J 3 bases, with 14 bases left between them. The CDR3 spells CASSHTPGTDTEAFF. The CDR3 DNA reads TGTGCCAGCAGCCACACTCCCGGGACGGACACTGAAGCTTTCTTT.

The rearrangement links TRBV5-1 to TRBJ2-1; maybe TRBD2 (5 bases). Trimming cost V 4 bases and J 10 bases, with 18 bases left between them. The V gene's germline CDR1 is SGHRS and CDR2 YFSETQ. The length of the CDR3 is 14 residues. The CDR3 protein is CASSLGRSEGEQFF. As DNA, the CDR3 is TGCGCCAGCAGCCTCGGCCGATCCGAGGGAGAGCAGTTCTTC. Full variable domain (missing parts from reference TRBV5-1 and TRBJ2-1): KAGVTQTPRYLIKTRGQQVTLSCSPISGHRSVSWYQQTPGQGLQFLFEYFSETQRNKGNFPGRFSGRQFSNSRSEMNVSTLELGDSALYLCASSLGRSEGEQFFGPGTRLTVL.

This clonotype was counted between two and nine times. The rearrangement joins TRBV21-1 to TRBJ2-7. TRBV21-1 represents a pseudogene. The CDR3 spans 14 residues. The CDR3 coding sequence is TGTGCCAGCAGCACGGAGCGCAGTTATGCCGAGCAGTACTTC. Protein sequence: CASSTERSYAEQYF.

The chain combines TRBV28 with TRBJ2-1, with 14 positions matching TRBD2. The germline gives CDR1 MDHEN, CDR2 SYDVKM. CDR3 length: 21 amino acids. V gave up 6 bases and J gave up 1 base; unmatched junction bases: 17. CDR3 region: CASRPTIGGLAGEGSYNEQFF. CDR3 coding DNA: TGTGCCAGCAGACCGACTATTGGGGGACTAGCGGGAGAGGGGTCCTACAATGAGCAGTTCTTC.

The chain recombines TRBV7-8 with TRBJ2-7; TRBD2 aligns across 7 bases. Looked up from germline, CDR1 is SGHVS and CDR2 is FQNEAQ. This CDR3 comprises 16 residues. After removal of 5 bases from V and 0 bases from J, the junction contained 10 bases not matched to a gene. CDR3 nucleotide sequence: TGTGCCAGCAGCGCTCAGGATTGGGGGGGCTCCTACGAGCAGTACTTC. This encodes CASSAQDWGGSYEQYF. Filled out from reference TRBV7-8 and TRBJ2-7, the complete variable domain reads GAGVSQSPRYKVAKRGQDVALRCDPISGHVSLFWYQQALGQGPEFLTYFQNEAQLDKSGLPSDRFFAERPEGSVSTLKIQRTQQEDSAVYLCASSAQDWGGSYEQYFGPGTRLTVT.

The chain carries TRBV20-1 and TRBJ2-1; D is unresolved. Trimming cost V 3 bases and J 6 bases, with 15 bases left between them. Germline values: CDR1 DFQATT, CDR2 SNEGSKA (reference sequence). The CDR3 is made up of 14 amino acids. The CDR3 DNA reads as TGCAGTGCTAGGCTATCCGGTTTGGGCAATGAGCAGTTCTTC. Protein product: CSARLSGLGNEQFF.

Comments on this clonotype: The junction differs from germline at one of its ends, possibly a read error. V is TRBV7-2 and J is TRBJ2-7; 11 positions agree with TRBD2. This CDR3 region has 16 residues. Germline V gives CDR1 SGHTA, CDR2 FQGNSA. The CDR3 DNA reads TGTGCCAGTAGCTTAGATAGCGGGGGGGCAACCTACGAGCAGTACTTC. Translating gives CASSLDSGGATYEQYF. Full variable domain (missing parts from reference TRBV7-2 and TRBJ2-7): GAGVSQSPSNKVTEKGKDVELRCDPISGHTALYWYRQSLGQGLEFLIYFQGNSAPDKSGLPSDRFSAERTGGSVSTLTIQRTQQEDSAVYLCASSLDSGGATYEQYFGPGTRLTVT.

This clonotype was seen more than once but under ten times. The chain recombines TRBV12-3 or TRBV12-4 with TRBJ1-1, with a weak D call TRBD1 (6 bases). V was pared by 5 bases and J by 1 base, with 23 bases between. This CDR3 contains 18 residues. CDR3 nucleotides: TGTGCCAGCAGTCCCCCTCAGGGGTTTGGTGGGACGAACACTGAAGCTTTCTTT. Residues: CASSPPQGFGGTNTEAFF.

This clonotype was detected only a few times. This chain links TRBV15 with TRBJ2-3; TRBD2 might be the D (5 bases). Germline values: CDR1 LNHNV, CDR2 YYDKDF (reference sequence). This CDR3 comprises 18 residues. V was cut by 0 bases and J by 0 bases, with 16 bases left in between. CDR3 sequence: CATSRDLGGWGSTDTQYF. In DNA, the CDR3 is TGTGCCACCAGCAGAGATCTTGGAGGTTGGGGTAGCACAGATACGCAGTATTTT.

This CDR3 reads CSARLGTRDEQFF. Here the CDR3 DNA reads TGCAGTGCTAGATTGGGTACTCGTGATGAGCAGTTCTTC. This chain uses TRBV20-1 with TRBJ2-1; no definite D call. CDR3 length equals 13 residues. Per germline, CDR1 DFQATT and CDR2 SNEGSKA (reference sequence). V was shortened by 2 bases and J by 8 bases, with 13 bases between the two germline ends.

This clonotype was seen ten or more times. This sequence joins TRBV6-5 and TRBJ2-5; 7 bases are shared with TRBD2. The ends lost 5 bases at V and 2 bases at J; junction bases unmatched: 11. This CDR3 has 16 amino acids. Germline loops: CDR1 MNHEY, CDR2 SVGAGI. The CDR3 DNA reads TGTGCCAGCAGTCCACTACTAGCGCCCCCTCAAGAGACCCAGTACTTC. Its translation is CASSPLLAPPQETQYF.